This T cell receptor (beta chain) is drawn from a study of identifying expanded T cells in peripheral blood. CDR1 is SEHNR and CDR2 is FQNEAQ in the germline V gene (reference sequence). J gave up 4 bases and V 4 bases, and 2 bases lay outside the gene matches. The CDR3 spans 14 residues. Profiled with immunoSEQ multiplex PCR; TCRdb holds only in-frame clones, not every one. The sample lists approximately 85,000 clones, about four fifths occurring once. This sequence originates from a person between 18 and 75 years old in good health. The chain employs TRBV7-9 and TRBJ1-1; 11 bases are shared with TRBD1. The sequencing sample was made of blood. Here the CDR3 DNA reads TGTGCCAGCAGCTCCGGGACAGGGGGCACTGAAGCTTTCTTT. Its protein product is CASSSGTGGTEAFF.